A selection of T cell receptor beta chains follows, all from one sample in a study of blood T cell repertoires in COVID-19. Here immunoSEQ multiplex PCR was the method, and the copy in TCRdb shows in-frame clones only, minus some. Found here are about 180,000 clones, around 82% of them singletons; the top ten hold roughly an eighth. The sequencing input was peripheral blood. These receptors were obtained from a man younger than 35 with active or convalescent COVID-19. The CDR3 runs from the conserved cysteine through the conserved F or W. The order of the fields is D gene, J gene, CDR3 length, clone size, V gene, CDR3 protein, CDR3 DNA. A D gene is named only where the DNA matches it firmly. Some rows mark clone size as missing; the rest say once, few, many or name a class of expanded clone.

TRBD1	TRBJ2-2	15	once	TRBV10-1	CASSVGQLGTGELFF	TGCGCCAGCAGTGTGGGACAGTTGGGAACCGGGGAGCTGTTTTTT
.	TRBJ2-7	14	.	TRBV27	CASSLSQGAYEQYF	TGTGCCAGCAGTTTATCACAGGGAGCCTACGAGCAGTACTTC
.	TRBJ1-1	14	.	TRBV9	CASSVTGSRTEAFF	TGTGCCAGCAGCGTGACAGGCTCTAGAACTGAAGCTTTCTTT
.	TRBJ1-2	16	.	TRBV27	CASSSVPGRSNYGYTF	TGTGCCAGCAGTTCAGTACCGGGGAGATCTAACTATGGCTACACCTTC
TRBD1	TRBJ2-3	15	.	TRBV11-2	CASSLVGTGGDTQYF	TGTGCCAGCAGCTTAGTCGGGACAGGGGGGGATACGCAGTATTTT
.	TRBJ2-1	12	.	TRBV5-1	CASSGGPNEKFF	TGCGCCAGCAGCGGGGGCCCTAACGAGAAGTTCTTC
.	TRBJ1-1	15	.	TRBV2	CASRGQRDSNTEAFF	TGTGCCAGCAGGGGGCAGAGAGATTCGAACACTGAAGCTTTCTTT
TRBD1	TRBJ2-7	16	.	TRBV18	CASSPSGQGGTYEQYF	TGTGCCAGCTCACCATCAGGACAGGGTGGGACCTACGAGCAGTACTTC
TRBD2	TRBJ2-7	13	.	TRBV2	CASSTSGAYEQYF	TGTGCCAGCAGTACTAGCGGAGCCTACGAGCAGTACTTC
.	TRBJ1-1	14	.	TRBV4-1	CASSHPGKIGEAFF	TGCGCCAGCAGCCACCCAGGGAAAATTGGTGAAGCTTTCTTT
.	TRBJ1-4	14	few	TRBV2	CASSTGTRGEKLFF	TGTGCCAGCAGTACAGGAACCCGCGGTGAAAAACTGTTTTTT
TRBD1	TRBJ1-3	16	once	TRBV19	CASSWDSTISGNTIYF	TGTGCCAGTAGTTGGGACAGTACCATCTCTGGAAACACCATATATTTT
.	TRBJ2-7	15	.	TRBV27	CASSPSDRLPYEQYF	TGTGCCAGCAGTCCCTCCGACAGATTACCCTACGAGCAGTACTTC
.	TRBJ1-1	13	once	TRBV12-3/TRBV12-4	CASSSGRWTEAFF	TGTGCCAGCAGTAGCGGACGGTGGACTGAAGCTTTCTTT
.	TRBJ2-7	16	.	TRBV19	CASKSTGGGSSYEQYF	TGTGCCAGTAAGAGCACAGGGGGGGGTAGCTCCTACGAGCAGTACTTC
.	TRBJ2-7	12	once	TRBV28	CASRLDNYEQYF	TGTGCCAGCAGACTCGACAACTACGAGCAGTACTTC
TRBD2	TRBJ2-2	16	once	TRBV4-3	CASSQDLAGGTGELFF	TGCGCCAGCAGCCAAGATTTAGCGGGAGGAACCGGGGAGCTGTTTTTT
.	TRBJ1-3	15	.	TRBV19	CASSTSASSGNTIYF	TGTGCCAGTAGTACAAGTGCGAGCTCTGGAAACACCATATATTTT
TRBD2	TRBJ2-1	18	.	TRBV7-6	CASSPEPSGGMLDNEQFF	TGTGCCAGCAGCCCCGAGCCTAGCGGGGGGATGCTCGACAATGAGCAGTTCTTC
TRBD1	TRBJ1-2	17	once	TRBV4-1	CASSQERDRVAVYGYTF	TGCGCCAGCAGCCAAGAACGGGACAGGGTTGCTGTCTATGGCTACACCTTC
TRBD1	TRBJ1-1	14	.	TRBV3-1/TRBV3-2	CASSQGTGSTEAFF	TGTGCCAGCAGCCAAGGGACAGGTAGCACTGAAGCTTTCTTT
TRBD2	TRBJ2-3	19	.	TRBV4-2	CASSQESGTSGGNTDTQYF	TGTGCCAGCAGCCAAGAATCCGGGACTAGCGGAGGTAACACAGATACGCAGTATTTT
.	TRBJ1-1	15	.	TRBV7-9	CASSLALGRNTEAFF	TGTGCCAGCAGCTTAGCCTTGGGCAGGAACACTGAAGCTTTCTTT
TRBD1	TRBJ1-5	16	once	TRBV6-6	CASSRQGGNSNQPQHF	TGTGCCAGCTCACGACAGGGGGGGAATAGCAATCAGCCCCAGCATTTT
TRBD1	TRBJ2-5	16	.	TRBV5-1	CASSQPTGGAQETQYF	TGCGCCAGCAGCCAGCCGACAGGGGGGGCCCAAGAGACCCAGTACTTC
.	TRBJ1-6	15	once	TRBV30	CAWSVLARENSPLHF	TGTGCCTGGAGTGTACTCGCAAGGGAGAATTCACCCCTCCACTTT
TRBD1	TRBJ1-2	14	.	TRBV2	CASSDLDRAYGYTF	TGTGCCAGCAGTGACCTTGACAGGGCCTATGGCTACACCTTC
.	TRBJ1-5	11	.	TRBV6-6	CASSSGGPQHF	TGTGCCAGCAGTTCCGGCGGGCCCCAGCATTTT
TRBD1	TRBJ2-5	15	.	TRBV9	CASSVGDRGYETQYF	TGTGCCAGCAGCGTAGGGGACAGGGGGTACGAGACCCAGTACTTC
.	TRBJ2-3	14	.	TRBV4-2	CASSPRGNTDTQYF	TGTGCCAGCAGCCCCCGAGGCAACACAGATACGCAGTATTTT
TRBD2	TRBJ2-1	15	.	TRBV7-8	CASSLELAGVYEQFF	TGTGCCAGCAGCTTAGAACTAGCGGGAGTATATGAGCAGTTCTTC
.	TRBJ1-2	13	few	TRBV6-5	CASSYGGSYGYTF	TGTGCCAGCAGTTACGGCGGGAGCTATGGCTACACCTTC
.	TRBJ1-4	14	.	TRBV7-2	CASSSQGGSEKLFF	TGTGCCAGCAGCTCACAGGGAGGGAGTGAAAAACTGTTTTTT
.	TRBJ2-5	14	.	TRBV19	CASSMAGAGETQYF	TGTGCCAGTAGTATGGCAGGGGCCGGTGAGACCCAGTACTTC
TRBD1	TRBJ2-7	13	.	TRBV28	CASSRTGGWEQYF	TGTGCCAGCAGCCGGACAGGGGGGTGGGAGCAGTACTTC
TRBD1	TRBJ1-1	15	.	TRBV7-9	CASSPQTGINTEAFF	TGTGCCAGCAGCCCCCAGACAGGGATTAACACTGAAGCTTTCTTT
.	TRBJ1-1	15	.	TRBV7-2	CASSLDSLMNTEAFF	TGTGCCAGCAGCTTGGACAGCTTAATGAACACTGAAGCTTTCTTT
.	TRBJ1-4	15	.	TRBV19	CASSIKDSKREKLFF	TGTGCCAGTAGTATCAAGGACAGCAAGAGAGAAAAACTGTTTTTT
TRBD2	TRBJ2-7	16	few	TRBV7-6	CASSRLAGGASGEQYF	TGTGCCAGCAGCAGACTAGCGGGGGGGGCTTCGGGCGAGCAGTACTTC
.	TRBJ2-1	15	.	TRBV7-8	CASSPSTSSYNEQFF	TGTGCCAGCAGCCCCTCAACCAGCTCCTACAATGAGCAGTTCTTC
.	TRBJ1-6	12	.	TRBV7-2	CASTSPRTPLHF	TGTGCCAGCACCTCCCCCAGAACGCCCCTCCACTTT
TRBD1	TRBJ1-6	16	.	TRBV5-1	CASSFSGQGANSPLHF	TGCGCCAGCAGCTTTTCGGGACAGGGGGCGAATTCACCCCTCCACTTT
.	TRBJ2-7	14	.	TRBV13	CASSSGPGSGEQYF	TGTGCCAGCAGCTCAGGTCCCGGTTCGGGCGAGCAGTACTTC
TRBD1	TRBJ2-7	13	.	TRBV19	CATKTGGRNEQYF	TGTGCCACCAAAACAGGGGGCCGGAACGAGCAGTACTTC
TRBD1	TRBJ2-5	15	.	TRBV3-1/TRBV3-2	CASSPYRGQRETQYF	TGTGCCAGCAGCCCATACAGGGGGCAGCGTGAGACCCAGTACTTC
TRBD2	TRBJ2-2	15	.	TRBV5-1	CASSLTSPNTGELFF	TGCGCCAGCAGCCTGACTAGCCCGAACACCGGGGAGCTGTTTTTT
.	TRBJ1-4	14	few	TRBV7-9	CASSLSGSREKLFF	TGTGCCAGCAGCTTAAGTGGTAGTCGGGAAAAACTGTTTTTT
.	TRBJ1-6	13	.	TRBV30	CAWSSGVDSPLHF	TGTGCCTGGAGTTCCGGGGTTGATTCACCCCTCCACTTT
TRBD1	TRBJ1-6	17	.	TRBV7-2	CASSRGQGNSLGSPLHF	TGTGCCAGCAGCCGCGGACAGGGGAATTCATTAGGATCACCCCTCCACTTT
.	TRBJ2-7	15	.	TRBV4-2	CASSQDGGNSYEQYF	TGTGCCAGCAGCCAAGATGGGGGGAATTCCTACGAGCAGTACTTC
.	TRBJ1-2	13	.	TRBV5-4	CASSLKSGNGYTF	TGTGCCAGCAGCTTGAAGTCAGGGAATGGCTACACCTTC
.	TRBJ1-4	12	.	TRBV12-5	CASGPGLEKLFF	TGTGCTAGTGGTCCTGGGCTTGAAAAACTGTTTTTT
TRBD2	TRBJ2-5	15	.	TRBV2	CASTEERGVKETQYF	TGTGCCAGCACAGAGGAGCGGGGGGTAAAAGAGACCCAGTACTTC
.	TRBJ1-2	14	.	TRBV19	CASSRDKSNYGYTF	TGTGCCAGTAGTCGGGACAAGTCCAACTATGGCTACACCTTC
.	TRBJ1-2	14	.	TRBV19	CASSTGSLNYGYTF	TGTGCCAGTAGCACTGGGAGTTTGAACTATGGCTACACCTTC
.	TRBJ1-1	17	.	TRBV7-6	CASSLDPKGGGNTEAFF	TGTGCCAGCAGCTTAGATCCCAAGGGCGGGGGAAACACTGAAGCTTTCTTT
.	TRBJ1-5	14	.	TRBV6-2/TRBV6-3	CASSYLNSNQPQHF	TGTGCCAGCAGTTACTTAAATTCCAATCAGCCCCAGCATTTT
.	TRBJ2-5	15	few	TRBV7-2	CASSLGAVRQETQYF	TGTGCCAGCAGCTTAGGAGCGGTCAGACAAGAGACCCAGTACTTC